This is a list of T cell receptor beta chains from one sample in a study of T-cell memory formation after mild COVID-19. TCRdb reprocessed the 5' RACE reads via MiXCR and lists one record per CDR3 protein. The sample contains 300,000 to 350,000 distinct CDR3 sequences, roughly 21% of which appear only once. Sequences were obtained from PBMCs or a T cell subset sorted from them (not recorded which). The receptor set was obtained from a man aged 18 to 29 who had mild COVID-19 (a few samples of this study predate the infection). Cell type and time point are not known. CDR3s include the opening cysteine and the closing phenylalanine or tryptophan. The D gene is left open where the match is weak. Part of the rows lack a size; the others show once, few, many or a class for expanded clones.

>TRBV18|TRBJ1-3|NA|NA
TGTGCCAGCTCACCTGGGGAGAATCAGGCTGGAAACACCATATATTTT
CASSPGENQAGNTIYF
>TRBV7-8|TRBJ2-3|NA|NA
TGTGCCAGCACCCGGAGGGACTTCGCTAGCACAGATACGCAGTATTTT
CASTRRDFASTDTQYF
>TRBV27|TRBJ2-7|NA|few
TGTGCCAGCACCTCAGCGGGCTACGAGCAGTACTTC
CASTSAGYEQYF
>TRBV6-6|TRBJ1-2|NA|few
TGTGCCAGCAGTTCGGACGGGCCCGGCTACACCTTC
CASSSDGPGYTF
>TRBV7-2|TRBJ2-3|NA|few
TGTGCCAGCAGCTTCATAACAGATACGCAGTATTTT
CASSFITDTQYF
>TRBV6-1|TRBJ1-1|NA|few
TGTGCCAGCAGTCCTTTAGTGGGACCTATGAACACTGAAGCTTTCTTT
CASSPLVGPMNTEAFF
>TRBV27|TRBJ1-2|NA|NA
TGTGCCACCGGCCGACTCGCCACACAGGGCTACACCTTC
CATGRLATQGYTF
>TRBV29-1|TRBJ1-1|TRBD1|NA
TGCAGCGCCCGCACCCCAGGGGGCCGGACTGAAGCTTTCTTT
CSARTPGGRTEAFF
>TRBV5-1|TRBJ2-3|NA|NA
TGCGCCAGCAGCGGCGGGACTCGCACAGATACGCAGTATTTT
CASSGGTRTDTQYF
>TRBV6-1|TRBJ1-2|NA|few
TGTGCCAGCAGTGAAGGGGCGGGCCCCGGCTATGGCTACACCTTC
CASSEGAGPGYGYTF
>TRBV29-1|TRBJ1-1|TRBD1|many
TGCAGCGTTGATACAGGGGAGGACACTGAAGCTTTCTTT
CSVDTGEDTEAFF
>TRBV9|TRBJ2-5|TRBD1|NA
TGTGCCAGCAGCGCTAGGACAGGGGGCGGAGAGACCCAGTACTTC
CASSARTGGGETQYF
>TRBV4-3|TRBJ2-2|TRBD1|NA
TGCGCCAGCAGCCAGACAGGGGGCGAAGGGGAGCTGTTTTTT
CASSQTGGEGELFF
>TRBV4-2|TRBJ2-7|TRBD2|NA
TGTGCCAGCAGCCAAGTCCCTTGGACTAGCGGGGGTTCCGAGCAGTACTTC
CASSQVPWTSGGSEQYF
>TRBV6-5|TRBJ2-1|NA|NA
TGTGCCAGCGGGGGACTGGGCTCCTACAATGAGCAGTTCTTC
CASGGLGSYNEQFF
>TRBV7-6|TRBJ1-1|NA|few
TGTGCCAGCAGCGGGGGCCCAGGCTACACTGAAGCTTTCTTT
CASSGGPGYTEAFF
>TRBV7-3|TRBJ2-3|TRBD2|few
TGTGCCAGCAGCCCTCAGCGGGGGGACAATACGCAGTATTTT
CASSPQRGDNTQYF
>TRBV24-1|TRBJ1-5|NA|few
TGTGCCACCAGTGATCCCGTGGGCAATCAGCCCCAGCATTTT
CATSDPVGNQPQHF
>TRBV29-1|TRBJ2-3|NA|NA
TGCAGCGTTGTCGGGAGCCGAGCAGATACGCAGTATTTT
CSVVGSRADTQYF
>TRBV9|TRBJ1-3|NA|few
TGTGCCAGCAGCGTAGCTACAGCAGTAAACACCATATATTTT
CASSVATAVNTIYF
>TRBV5-1|TRBJ2-3|NA|few
TGCGCCAGCAGCTTGGCAGACCCCGATACGCAGTATTTT
CASSLADPDTQYF
>TRBV5-1|TRBJ1-4|TRBD1|few
TGCGCCAGCGGGGACAGGGGGGACGAAAAACTGTTTTTT
CASGDRGDEKLFF
>TRBV5-1|TRBJ2-3|TRBD2|few
TGCGCCAGCAGCTTCGGGACTAACACAGATACGCAGTATTTT
CASSFGTNTDTQYF
>TRBV12-3/TRBV12-4|TRBJ1-2|TRBD1|NA
TGTGCCAGCAGTTCCCGACAGGGGGCTGAAGGCTACACCTTC
CASSSRQGAEGYTF
>TRBV7-9|TRBJ2-2|TRBD2|NA
TGTGCCAGCAGCTTATTGCGGGGGGCGAACACTAACCCCGGGGAGCTGTTTTTT
CASSLLRGANTNPGELFF
>TRBV4-1|TRBJ1-3|NA|few
TGCGCCAGCAGCCAAGAGGAATCGTCGCTCGGGGTGGGCGATTGCACCATATATTTT
CASSQEESSLGVGDCTIYF